This record looks at one T cell receptor beta chain sequence and its context. During active infection, Seattle patients enrolled and were then monitored through disease. Germline CDR1 reads SGHKS; CDR2 reads YYEKEE (reference sequence). V was trimmed by 4 bases and J by 4 bases, leaving 14 bases between them. CDR3 length equals 14 residues. This sample was taken from a study of blood T cell repertoires in COVID-19. For the study at large: T cells, B-cell-depleted T cells, or PBMCs supplied cDNA or gDNA.

Source study methods: Amplifying reference gene primers gave estimates of nucleated cell counts. TCRdb keeps only in-frame clones here, not all; method: immunoSEQ multiplex PCR. The DNA was the basis for D and trimming; V, J and clone size are from that table. The data contain approximately 110,000 clones, approximately 90% of them seen just once; the ten biggest clones take up around 2.1%. J is TRBJ1-1 and V is TRBV5-5; D remains ambiguous. This TCR came from a man aged 50-60 years with COVID-19, enrolled during active disease. The source material was peripheral blood. CDR3 loop: CASSIVRGSTEAFF. The CDR3 nucleotides read TGTGCCAGCAGCATTGTCCGGGGTAGCACTGAAGCTTTCTTT. Drawing the rest from reference TRBV5-5 and TRBJ1-1, the complete variable domain is DAGVTQSPTHLIKTRGQQVTLRCSPISGHKSVSWYQQVLGQGPQFIFQYYEKEERGRGNFPDRFSARQFPNYSSELNVNALLLGDSALYLCASSIVRGSTEAFFGQGTRLTVV.